The rows below give T cell receptor beta chains drawn from one sample of a study of T cell changes during pregnancy in multiple sclerosis. TCRdb's copy holds only in-frame clones and misses some; the assay was immunoSEQ multiplex PCR. The data show under 70,000 clones, roughly 92% seen once. Sample: peripheral blood, taken in the third trimester of pregnancy. Source of these receptors: a female donor in good health, enrolled as a control in a pregnancy study. Each CDR3 is given with its conserved first and last residue. The D gene is left open where the match is weak. The size of a clone is reported for some rows only, either as once, few or many, or as a class for expanded clones.

J gene,V gene,CDR3 length,D gene,clone size,CDR3 DNA,CDR3 protein
TRBJ2-3,TRBV19,12,.,.,TGTGCCACATCGAATCCGGGAGATACGCAGTATTTT,CATSNPGDTQYF
TRBJ2-1,TRBV30,15,TRBD2,.,TGTGCCTGGAGGTCTGGGACTAGTGTCTACAATGAGCAGTTCTTC,CAWRSGTSVYNEQFF
TRBJ2-5,TRBV7-2,15,.,.,TGTGCCAGCAGGAAAGGGGGCGGGAAGGAAGAGACCCAGTACTTC,CASRKGGGKEETQYF
TRBJ2-5,TRBV5-1,15,.,.,TGCGCCAGCAGCTTGGTGGCGGGGGCGGAAGAGACCCAGTACTTC,CASSLVAGAEETQYF
TRBJ2-7,TRBV7-8,16,.,.,TGTGCCAGCAGCTTAGTTGCCAGCGGGTGGTCCTACGAGCAGTACTTC,CASSLVASGWSYEQYF
TRBJ1-5,TRBV23-1,12,.,once,TGCGCCAGCAGTCTTATGAATCAGCCCCAGCATTTT,CASSLMNQPQHF
TRBJ2-1,TRBV7-2,14,.,.,TGTGCCAGCAAAGCAGGGGACTCCTACAATGAGCAGTTCTTC,CASKAGDSYNEQFF
TRBJ1-1,TRBV5-6,15,.,.,TGTGCCAGCAGCTTGATGGGGGCATTGAACACTGAAGCTTTCTTT,CASSLMGALNTEAFF
TRBJ1-1,TRBV5-6,13,.,.,TGTGCCAGCAGCCGGCGGGGGGTTCCTGAAGCTTTCTTT,CASSRRGVPEAFF
TRBJ1-3,TRBV4-1,15,.,.,TGCGCCAGCAGCCATGGGCGAAACTCTGGAAACACCATATATTTT,CASSHGRNSGNTIYF
TRBJ2-1,TRBV7-2,15,TRBD2,.,TGTGCCAGCAGCCAGGGACTAGCGGGAGAACGGGAGCAGTTCTTC,CASSQGLAGEREQFF
TRBJ2-1,TRBV6-5,15,TRBD2,.,TGTGCCAGCGGCTGGTCAGGACTAGCGGGAGTTGAGCAGTTCTTC,CASGWSGLAGVEQFF
TRBJ2-2,TRBV9,15,.,once,TGTGCCAGCAGCGTAGGCTCTAGATCTCCCGGGGAGCTGTTTTTT,CASSVGSRSPGELFF
TRBJ1-2,TRBV4-1,16,.,.,TGCGCCAGCAGCCCCCAGGGCAGGCGGTTCGATTATGGCTACACCTTC,CASSPQGRRFDYGYTF
TRBJ2-7,TRBV7-8,16,TRBD2,.,TGTGCCAGCAGCTTTGCACTAGCGGGAAGGTCCTACGAGCAGTACTTC,CASSFALAGRSYEQYF
TRBJ2-7,TRBV11-2,18,TRBD1,.,TGTGCCAGCAGCTTAGACGGCGGGTTGACAGGGCGTAGGCACGAGCAGTACTTC,CASSLDGGLTGRRHEQYF
TRBJ2-1,TRBV27,15,TRBD2,once,TGTGCCAGCAGTCCGAAGGTAGCGGGCTACAATGAGCAGTTCTTC,CASSPKVAGYNEQFF
TRBJ2-5,TRBV29-1,16,TRBD2,.,TGCAGCGTTGTGGGACTAGCGGGAGGGGGCGGGGAGACCCAGTACTTC,CSVVGLAGGGGETQYF
TRBJ2-1,TRBV10-3,13,.,once,TGTGCCATCAGTGGGCAGGGGTTGACTGAGCAGTTCTTC,CAISGQGLTEQFF
TRBJ1-1,TRBV28,17,.,.,TGTGCCAGCAGTTTGGAGGGCCTCGGGCAAAGGCACACTGAAGCTTTCTTT,CASSLEGLGQRHTEAFF
TRBJ2-1,TRBV11-1,16,TRBD2,.,TGTGCCAGCAGCACCCGACTAGCGGAGGGGTACAATGAGCAGTTCTTC,CASSTRLAEGYNEQFF
TRBJ2-7,TRBV4-2,15,TRBD2,few,TGTGCCAGCAGCCAAGAGGGGGGGAGCTCCTACGAGCAGTACTTC,CASSQEGGSSYEQYF
TRBJ2-1,TRBV30,12,.,.,TGTGCCTGGGTACCTAGGCTCAATGAGCAGTTCTTC,CAWVPRLNEQFF
TRBJ2-1,TRBV7-9,16,TRBD1,.,TGTGCCAGCCGTCCCCGGGACAGGGTGGGTCCGGGTGAGCAGTTCTTC,CASRPRDRVGPGEQFF
TRBJ2-7,TRBV11-2,15,TRBD2,.,TGTGCCAGCAGCTTTACTAGCGGCAATTCCTACGAGCAGTACTTC,CASSFTSGNSYEQYF
TRBJ1-3,TRBV5-4,15,.,.,TGTGCCAGCAGTACCCAGGGGAATAACAGAAACACCATATATTTT,CASSTQGNNRNTIYF
TRBJ1-1,TRBV6-1,13,.,few,TGTGCCAGCAATCCTACAGGGAATGATTCCGCTTTCTTT,CASNPTGNDSAFF
TRBJ2-1,TRBV5-1,13,TRBD2,.,TGCGCCAGCAGCAATGGACTAGCGGGTGAGCAGTTCTTC,CASSNGLAGEQFF
TRBJ2-2,TRBV29-1,16,TRBD1,.,TGCAGCGTTGAGGGGTTACCGGACAGGGGGACCGGGGAGCTGTTTTTT,CSVEGLPDRGTGELFF